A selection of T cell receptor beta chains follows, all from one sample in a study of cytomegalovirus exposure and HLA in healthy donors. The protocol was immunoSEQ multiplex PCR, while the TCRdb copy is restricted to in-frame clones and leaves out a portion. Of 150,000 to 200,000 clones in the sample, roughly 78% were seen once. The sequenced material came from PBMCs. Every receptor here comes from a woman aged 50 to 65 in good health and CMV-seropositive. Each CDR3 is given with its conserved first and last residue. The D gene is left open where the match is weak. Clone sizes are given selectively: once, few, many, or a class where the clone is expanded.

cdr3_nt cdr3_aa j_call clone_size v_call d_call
TGTGCCAGCAGCTTGGGAGGGTCCCGCACAGATACGCAGTATTTT CASSLGGSRTDTQYF TRBJ2-3 . TRBV5-6 .
TGTGCCAGCAGCTTAAAAGGGACTAGCGCTTACAATGAGCAGTTCTTC CASSLKGTSAYNEQFF TRBJ2-1 . TRBV11-3 TRBD2
TGTGCCAGCAGATTAACCGGGACTACGCTCGAGCAGTACTTC CASRLTGTTLEQYF TRBJ2-7 . TRBV6-6 TRBD2
TGTGCCAGCAGCGGAGAGGGGGGGTTGAGCGGGGAGCTGTTTTTT CASSGEGGLSGELFF TRBJ2-2 once TRBV4-2 .
TGTGCCAGCAGCCTAACAGGGAGTAATTCACCCCTCCACTTT CASSLTGSNSPLHF TRBJ1-6 . TRBV7-9 .
TGCGCCAGCAGCTTGGGCCCCCTAGTCTCTGGAAACACCATATATTTT CASSLGPLVSGNTIYF TRBJ1-3 . TRBV5-1 .
TGTGCCAGCAGGGGGACAGGCCGGAGTTACGAGCAGTACTTC CASRGTGRSYEQYF TRBJ2-7 . TRBV27 TRBD1
TGTGCCAGCAGCTCTCCCGGACTAGCAGGCCAAGAGACCCAGTACTTC CASSSPGLAGQETQYF TRBJ2-5 . TRBV5-4 TRBD2
TGTGCCAGCAGCGGACAGGGGAGGGAGCAGTACTTC CASSGQGREQYF TRBJ2-7 . TRBV11-2 TRBD1
TGTGCTAGTGGTTTGGCGACAGGTTCTCTGGTCACAGATACGCAGTATTTT CASGLATGSLVTDTQYF TRBJ2-3 . TRBV12-5 .
TGTGCCAGCAGCCCAGGGGACCGGGGAAGCTCTGGAAACACCATATATTTT CASSPGDRGSSGNTIYF TRBJ1-3 . TRBV7-9 .
TGCGCCAGCAGCCTATCTCAGGGGTCGAATTCACCCCTCCACTTT CASSLSQGSNSPLHF TRBJ1-6 . TRBV5-1 .
TGCGCCAGCAGCTCCGCTAGCGGGGGGCTTTACAATGAGCAGTTCTTC CASSSASGGLYNEQFF TRBJ2-1 . TRBV5-1 TRBD2
TGTGCCAGCAGCGGGGCGGAAGGGATCAGCTCCTACGAGCAGTACTTC CASSGAEGISSYEQYF TRBJ2-7 . TRBV5-8 .
TGTGCCAGTAGTATCTTGACAGGCTTGGGGGCTGAAGCTTTCTTT CASSILTGLGAEAFF TRBJ1-1 . TRBV19 .
TGTGCCAGCAGCCAAGACTTTGGGACAGGGGGCGCGAAGACGCAGTATTTT CASSQDFGTGGAKTQYF TRBJ2-3 . TRBV4-2 TRBD1
TGCGCCAGCAGCGAGACTAGCGGGGGGTACACCGGGGAGCTGTTTTTT CASSETSGGYTGELFF TRBJ2-2 . TRBV5-1 TRBD2
TGTGCCAGCAGCTTGGCCGTCGGGGGGGGCCGCAAAAATGAGCAGTTCTTC CASSLAVGGGRKNEQFF TRBJ2-1 . TRBV5-8 TRBD2
TGTGCCAGCAGTTCCCGGGGGTTAGCCAAAAACATTCAGTACTTC CASSSRGLAKNIQYF TRBJ2-4 . TRBV6-6 .
TGTGCCAGTAAACATACAGAGAATAGCAATCAGCCCCAGCATTTT CASKHTENSNQPQHF TRBJ1-5 . TRBV19 .
TGCGCCAGCAGGCTGGCGGGGGGGTGGGCGACCCAGTACTTC CASRLAGGWATQYF TRBJ2-5 . TRBV10-2 TRBD2
TGCGCCAGCAGCCAAGTCAGAGGTCAGGGGGCTTGGACCCAGTACTTC CASSQVRGQGAWTQYF TRBJ2-5 . TRBV4-1 TRBD1
TGTGCCAGCAGCCGGGACAGCGGAGAGCAGTTCTTC CASSRDSGEQFF TRBJ2-1 once TRBV13 TRBD1
TGTGCCAGCAGCGTAGTTGCTCGACTAGCGGGGGCTAATGAGCAGTTCTTC CASSVVARLAGANEQFF TRBJ2-1 . TRBV9 TRBD2
TGTGCCAGCAGCTCCGACAGCCTCTCCTACAATGAGCAGTTCTTC CASSSDSLSYNEQFF TRBJ2-1 . TRBV9 .
TGTGCCAGCAGCCAAAATTTCGGGACTGATACGCAGTATTTT CASSQNFGTDTQYF TRBJ2-3 . TRBV11-2 .
TGTGCCAGCAGCGAGGGGAGGGCCTATGGCTACACCTTC CASSEGRAYGYTF TRBJ1-2 . TRBV2 .
TGTGCCAGCAGCCAGGGACTAGCGGGGGGATTAGATACGCAGTATTTT CASSQGLAGGLDTQYF TRBJ2-3 . TRBV5-4 TRBD2
TGTGCCAGCAGCTCGCCCGGGGGGGGCTCAACCTACAATGAGCAGTTCTTC CASSSPGGGSTYNEQFF TRBJ2-1 . TRBV5-6 TRBD2
TGTGCCAGCAGTCTGTTCACTGGCAATCAGCCCCAGCATTTT CASSLFTGNQPQHF TRBJ1-5 . TRBV6-1 .
TGTGCCAGCAGTTCCGACAGGGGACTCAATCAGCCCCAGCATTTT CASSSDRGLNQPQHF TRBJ1-5 . TRBV2 TRBD1
TGTGCCAGCAGCTTAATCTCTCAAGAGACCCAGTACTTC CASSLISQETQYF TRBJ2-5 . TRBV7-9 .
TGTGCCAGCAGCGTGAGGACTGAGACCGGGGAGCTGTTTTTT CASSVRTETGELFF TRBJ2-2 . TRBV9 .
TGTGCCTGGGAACCCTGGCGGGGATGGGACAGTTATTCACCCCTCCACTTT CAWEPWRGWDSYSPLHF TRBJ1-6 . TRBV30 TRBD1
TGTGCCAGCAGCTTTAGCAGCTACGAGCAGTACTTC CASSFSSYEQYF TRBJ2-7 . TRBV13 .
TGTGGTACTCAGGGGCGCGCCTATGGCTACACCTTC CGTQGRAYGYTF TRBJ1-2 . TRBV19 .
TGCAGCGTTCGCCCGGACATCCCGTACGAGCAGTACTTC CSVRPDIPYEQYF TRBJ2-7 . TRBV29-1 .
TGTGCCAGCAGTTACGCGGGGGGGCAATATAGTTCACCCCTCCACTTT CASSYAGGQYSSPLHF TRBJ1-6 . TRBV6-5 .
TGTGCCAGCAGCCCCCGGGCACGGGGCACTGAAGCTTTCTTT CASSPRARGTEAFF TRBJ1-1 few TRBV7-9 .
TGTGCCAGCAGCTTAGACACGGGGGGGGTCAATGAGCAGTTCTTC CASSLDTGGVNEQFF TRBJ2-1 . TRBV7-6 TRBD2
TGTGCCAGCATCCTAGACCAGGGATTAATTTTGAACACCGGGGAGCTGTTTTTT CASILDQGLILNTGELFF TRBJ2-2 . TRBV2 .
TGTGCCTGGAGGCTTGCCGAGGGACAGGGCATGTTTAGGTCACCCCTCCACTTT CAWRLAEGQGMFRSPLHF TRBJ1-6 once TRBV30 TRBD1
TGTGCCAGCTCACTCTTGCCCCCGGCGGGCTCCTACAATGAGCAGTTCTTC CASSLLPPAGSYNEQFF TRBJ2-1 . TRBV18 .
TGCGCCAGCAGCTTAATGCCCAGTCCTCAAGAGACCCAGTACTTC CASSLMPSPQETQYF TRBJ2-5 . TRBV5-1 .
TGCGCCAGCAGCCAAGCAGGGGCACTAGCCAAAAACATTCAGTACTTC CASSQAGALAKNIQYF TRBJ2-4 . TRBV4-1 .
TGTGCCAGCAGCTTATCGTCCTACGAGCAGTACTTC CASSLSSYEQYF TRBJ2-7 . TRBV11-1 .
TGTGCCAGCAGGGAGGGGATAGGAAACACCATATATTTT CASREGIGNTIYF TRBJ1-3 once TRBV27 .
TGTGCCAGCAACCTGGAGCCATACGAGCAGTACTTC CASNLEPYEQYF TRBJ2-7 . TRBV2 .
TGTGCCATCAAAGCTAGCAGATCTAGCACAGATACGCAGTATTTT CAIKASRSSTDTQYF TRBJ2-3 . TRBV10-3 .
TGCGCCAGCAGCTTGGATCGGGGGAGGAATGGCTACACCTTC CASSLDRGRNGYTF TRBJ1-2 . TRBV5-1 .
TGCGCCAGCAGCCAAGAGAACAGGCTTTCTGGAAACACCATATATTTT CASSQENRLSGNTIYF TRBJ1-3 . TRBV4-1 .
TGTGCCAGCAGCTTACAGGGGGCGATGGCAGATACGCAGTATTTT CASSLQGAMADTQYF TRBJ2-3 . TRBV13 TRBD1
TGTGCCAGCAGCTTCACAGGTGTGGACACTGAAGCTTTCTTT CASSFTGVDTEAFF TRBJ1-1 . TRBV7-9 .
TGTGCCAGCAGCTTCGGCAGGGTGTTGGACACTGAAGCTTTCTTT CASSFGRVLDTEAFF TRBJ1-1 . TRBV5-5 .
TGTGCCACCAAAACAGGGAAAGATCCATCCTACGAGCAGTACTTC CATKTGKDPSYEQYF TRBJ2-7 . TRBV7-9 .
TGTGCCAGCAGTTCAGGGTTACGGGGCTACACCTTC CASSSGLRGYTF TRBJ1-2 . TRBV2 .
TGCGCCAGCAGCTTGGTGGGACTAGCGGGCGAGCAGTACTTC CASSLVGLAGEQYF TRBJ2-7 . TRBV5-1 TRBD2